This T cell receptor (beta chain) was sequenced in a study of beta chain features in type 1 diabetes. Points from the study as a whole: Junctions at VDJ sites from type 1 diabetes patients had fewer insertions and more deletions. Moderately but significantly shorter TCRB CDR3s were found in Type 1 diabetes patients in all four CD4+ subsets. TCRB rearrangement may or may not be influenced by HLA type; here this remained unresolved. Amplification by PCR could prefer shorter templates, with the same effect in patients and controls.

The authors reverse transcribed all of the isolated RNA, so sequencing captured expressed TCRB transcripts. Libraries were prepared by immunoSEQ multiplex PCR; TCRdb keeps only in-frame clonotypes and omits some of them. The sample records about 190,000 clones, 6% to 9% being singletons. This CDR3 contains 11 residues. V was cut by 5 bases and J by 4 bases, with 3 bases left in between. Germline V gene lookup returns CDR1 SGHAT and CDR2 FQNNGV. Note on this clone: Antigen unknown.

The genes are TRBV11-2 and TRBJ2-1; D is unresolved. The sequenced material came from central memory CD4+ T cells from blood. This receptor was taken from a man younger than 35 with type 1 diabetes. The CDR3 DNA is TGTGCCAGCAGCCCATACAATGAGCAGTTCTTC. Residues: CASSPYNEQFF.